The next 17 T cell receptor beta chains were all read from a single sample in a study of blood T cell repertoires in COVID-19. The table came from immunoSEQ multiplex PCR; TCRdb's copy has only in-frame clones and leaves some out. Here the sample spans approximately 250,000 clones, about 85% being singletons. Sequenced material: peripheral blood. The receptor set was obtained from a man in his forties or fifties with acute or convalescent COVID-19.

The rearrangement joins TRBV9 to TRBJ1-1; 8 positions agree with TRBD1. The junction had 5 bases not matched to a gene; V was cut back by 4 bases and J by 0 bases. This CDR3 is 15 amino acids long. CDR1 is SGDLS, CDR2 YYNGEE, per germline. CDR3 sequence reads: CASSPLGQVNTEAFF. CDR3 nucleotide sequence: TGTGCCAGCAGCCCCCTGGGACAGGTGAACACTGAAGCTTTCTTT.

The genes are TRBV2 and TRBJ2-5; D might be TRBD1 (5 bases). The CDR3 is made up of 12 amino acids. With 5 bases removed from V and 4 bases from J, the gap between germline ends came to 8 bases. The germline V gene encodes CDR1 SNHLY and CDR2 FYNNEI. The CDR3 sequence: CASSLQGETQYF. The CDR3 region has the DNA TGTGCCAGCAGTCTCCAGGGAGAGACCCAGTACTTC. The full variable domain, completed using reference TRBV2 and TRBJ2-5, is EPEVTQTPSHQVTQMGQEVILRCVPISNHLYFYWYRQILGQKVEFLVSFYNNEISEKSEIFDDQFSVERPDGSNFTLKIRSTKLEDSAMYFCASSLQGETQYFGPGTRLLVL.

V and J are TRBV19 and TRBJ1-2; the D is unclear. Trimming pared 8 bases from V and 1 base from J, leaving 20 bases between. The CDR3 loop spans 16 amino acids. Germline lookup yields CDR1 LNHDA and CDR2 SQIVND (reference sequence). The CDR3: CASREIQTIYNYGYTF. The DNA for the CDR3 is TGTGCCAGTCGTGAAATACAGACAATCTATAACTATGGCTACACCTTC.

This clone was counted a single time. This chain connects TRBV3-1 (or the pseudogene TRBV3-2) to TRBJ2-3; no clear D. V was trimmed by 0 bases and J by 4 bases, leaving 23 bases between them. The CDR3 has 19 residues. Germline V gene sequence: CDR1 LGHDT, CDR2 YNNKEL (reference sequence). The CDR3 DNA is TGTGCCAGCAGCCAAGATTCCGGTCTCTCCACCCCCGATGCAGATACGCAGTATTTT. Amino acids: CASSQDSGLSTPDADTQYF.

The V gene is TRBV6-5, the J gene TRBJ2-1, with TRBD2 identical over 7 bases. Trimming cost V 7 bases and J 6 bases; bases outside gene matches: 3. There are 12 residues in the CDR3. Germline V gene lookup returns CDR1 MNHEY and CDR2 SVGAGI. The CDR3 region has the DNA TGTGCCAGCACCGGGGGGATCAATGAGCAGTTCTTC. This sequence encodes CASTGGINEQFF.

The chain employs TRBV28 and TRBJ2-7, with D possibly being TRBD2 (5 bases). Trimming left V 5 bases short and J 5 bases short, with 7 bases between. From germline, CDR1 is MDHEN and CDR2 SYDVKM. This CDR3 has 11 amino acids. The DNA of the CDR3 is TGTGCCAGCAGTCGGCGGGACGAGCAGTACTTC. As protein: CASSRRDEQYF.

V usage is TRBV9 and J usage is TRBJ1-4, with 7 positions matching TRBD1. The CDR3 runs to 15 residues. The V gene end was trimmed by 3 bases and the J gene end by 2 bases; junction bases not matched to a gene: 4. The germline V gene has CDR1 SGDLS and CDR2 YYNGEE. CDR3 region: CASSAQGTTNEKLFF. The CDR3 region has the DNA TGTGCCAGCAGCGCACAGGGGACCACTAATGAAAAACTGTTTTTT.

The J gene is TRBJ2-7, the V gene TRBV19; D is possibly TRBD1 (5 bases). V lost 9 bases, J lost 3 bases, and 6 bases lay in between. This CDR3 contains 10 residues. Germline CDR1 LNHDA, CDR2 SQIVND (reference sequence). CDR3 coding DNA: TGTGCCAGCGACAGCTACGAGCAGTACTTC. Translating gives CASDSYEQYF.

CDR3 amino acids: CASSGLGGTEAFF. CDR3 in DNA: TGTGCCAGTAGCGGATTGGGGGGCACTGAAGCTTTCTTT. V gene TRBV19 combines with J gene TRBJ1-1, with D tentatively TRBD1 (5 bases). V lost 6 bases and J 4 bases, leaving 12 bases between the germline ends. Germline CDR1 reads LNHDA; CDR2 reads SQIVND (reference sequence). CDR3 length: 13 residues.

V usage is TRBV19 and J usage is TRBJ2-6; D possibly corresponds to TRBD1 (6 bases). In germline, CDR1 is LNHDA, CDR2 SQIVND (reference sequence). Trimming pared 3 bases from V and 0 bases from J, leaving 18 bases between. The CDR3 contains 19 residues. CDR3 DNA sequence: TGTGCCAGTAGTATTTCGGGGCAGGGGTTCCTCTCTGGGGCCAACGTCCTGACTTTC. Its protein is CASSISGQGFLSGANVLTF.

The V call is TRBV6-5, the J call TRBJ1-1; no reliable D call. Trimming shortened V by 0 bases and J by 8 bases, and 10 bases separated the two germline ends. The germline V gene has CDR1 MNHEY and CDR2 SVGAGI. The CDR3 contains 13 residues. The DNA for the CDR3 is TGTGCCAGCAGTTACTCGATACAGATAGAAGCTTTCTTT. Its protein product is CASSYSIQIEAFF.

The CDR3 region is CSAPRLPGTDTQYF. CDR3 coding DNA: TGCAGCGCCCCGCGGTTGCCGGGCACAGATACGCAGTATTTT. V is TRBV29-1 and J is TRBJ2-3, with no clear D. Trimming pared 7 bases from V and 1 base from J, leaving 15 bases between. The CDR3 spans 14 residues. Germline V CDR1 and CDR2: SQVTM, ANQGSEA.

The chain's CDR3 is CAWSVLRGNTEAFF. As DNA, the CDR3 is TGTGCCTGGAGTGTATTGCGGGGGAACACTGAAGCTTTCTTT. V and J are TRBV30 and TRBJ1-1, with D unclear. CDR3 length: 14 residues. V was clipped by 0 bases and J by 1 base, with 9 bases between them. CDR1 is GTSNPN, CDR2 SVGIG, per germline (reference sequence).

The chain carries TRBV9 and TRBJ1-2, with D possibly TRBD1 on 5 matching bases. The CDR3 consists of 16 residues. The germline V gene has CDR1 SGDLS and CDR2 YYNGEE. Between the trimmed V and J ends, which lost 3 bases and 3 bases, there was a span of 18 bases. As DNA, the CDR3 is TGTGCCAGCAGCGGCGGTGCGGGGGGAGGGGACTATGGCTACACCTTC. This sequence encodes CASSGGAGGGDYGYTF.

The chain joins TRBV11-1 to TRBJ2-4; 10 bases match TRBD1. Losses at the gene ends were 0 bases for V and 7 bases for J; bases not matched to a gene: 3. Germline values: CDR1 SGHAT, CDR2 FQDESV (reference sequence). This CDR3 has 15 residues. The CDR3, as DNA: TGTGCCAGCAGCTTAGCGGCGGGACAGGGGAACATTCAGTACTTC. Amino acids: CASSLAAGQGNIQYF. The variable domain in full, completed from reference TRBV11-1 and TRBJ2-4, reads EAEVAQSPRYKITEKSQAVAFWCDPISGHATLYWYRQILGQGPELLVQFQDESVVDDSQLPKDRFSAERLKGVDSTLKIQPAELGDSAMYLCASSLAAGQGNIQYFGAGTRLSVL.

V is TRBV5-1 and J is TRBJ1-5; 8 bases fit TRBD1. The CDR3 extends over 13 amino acids. V dropped 5 bases and J dropped 5; count of bases not matched to a gene: 3. Germline V gene sequence: CDR1 SGHRS, CDR2 YFSETQ. The CDR3 nucleotides are TGCGCCAGCAGTGAACAGGGGGATCAGCCCCAGCATTTT. Protein product: CASSEQGDQPQHF.

This chain joins TRBV29-1 and TRBJ1-1; D perhaps matches TRBD1 (5 bases). Germline CDR1 SQVTM, CDR2 ANQGSEA. The CDR3 extends over 14 amino acids. Trimming shortened V by 8 bases and J by 0 bases, and 16 bases separated the two germline ends. The CDR3: CSIKGEGMNTEAFF. CDR3 coding DNA: TGCAGCATTAAAGGGGAGGGGATGAACACTGAAGCTTTCTTT.